These T cell receptor beta chains were read from a single sample in a study of PD-1 blockade in classical Hodgkin lymphoma. Here immunoSEQ multiplex PCR was the method, and the copy in TCRdb shows in-frame clones only, minus some. The table shows around 28,000 clones, with roughly 70% occurring only once. This sample comprised peripheral blood mononuclear cells (PBMCs), obtained before the second cycle of nivolumab. The source of these receptors is a human donor with classical Hodgkin lymphoma. Each CDR3 is given with its conserved first and last residue. Each record gives: J gene, V gene, clone size, D gene, CDR3 protein, CDR3 DNA. D genes are given only for firm matches. Where a row states a size, it is once, few, many or the class of an expanded clone; other rows omit it.

j_gene: TRBJ2-7; v_gene: TRBV27; abundance: NA; d_gene: TRBD2; CDR3aa: CASSSGGGRINEQYF; CDR3nt: TGTGCCAGCAGCTCCGGGGGGGGGAGAATAAACGAGCAGTACTTC
j_gene: TRBJ1-2; v_gene: TRBV7-9; abundance: few; d_gene: NA; CDR3aa: CASSLVSGILYGYTF; CDR3nt: TGTGCCAGCAGCTTAGTATCGGGGATCCTCTATGGCTACACCTTC
j_gene: TRBJ1-5; v_gene: TRBV28; abundance: NA; d_gene: NA; CDR3aa: CASSFLGPQHF; CDR3nt: TGTGCCAGCAGTTTTTTAGGGCCCCAGCATTTT
j_gene: TRBJ1-5; v_gene: TRBV27; abundance: once; d_gene: NA; CDR3aa: CASSLYRGAGNQPQHF; CDR3nt: TGTGCCAGCAGTTTATACCGGGGAGCGGGCAATCAGCCCCAGCATTTT
j_gene: TRBJ2-5; v_gene: TRBV27; abundance: NA; d_gene: TRBD2; CDR3aa: CASRRLAGKETQYF; CDR3nt: TGTGCCAGCAGACGACTAGCGGGAAAAGAGACCCAGTACTTC
j_gene: TRBJ2-5; v_gene: TRBV10-3; abundance: NA; d_gene: NA; CDR3aa: CAISESRETQYF; CDR3nt: TGTGCCATCAGTGAGTCGAGGGAGACCCAGTACTTC
j_gene: TRBJ2-5; v_gene: TRBV19; abundance: few; d_gene: TRBD2; CDR3aa: CASSFLTSGRQTQYF; CDR3nt: TGTGCCAGTAGTTTTCTGACTAGCGGGAGACAGACCCAGTACTTC
j_gene: TRBJ2-3; v_gene: TRBV6-1; abundance: NA; d_gene: TRBD2; CDR3aa: CASRLAGGDTQYF; CDR3nt: TGTGCCAGCAGGCTAGCGGGCGGAGATACGCAGTATTTT
j_gene: TRBJ2-7; v_gene: TRBV30; abundance: NA; d_gene: NA; CDR3aa: CAWSQAYEQYF; CDR3nt: TGTGCCTGGAGTCAGGCCTACGAGCAGTACTTC
j_gene: TRBJ2-5; v_gene: TRBV28; abundance: NA; d_gene: TRBD1; CDR3aa: CASSLSGTGGQETQYF; CDR3nt: TGTGCCAGCAGTTTATCCGGGACAGGGGGACAAGAGACCCAGTACTTC
j_gene: TRBJ1-2; v_gene: TRBV14; abundance: NA; d_gene: TRBD1; CDR3aa: CASSQGQGWHYGYTF; CDR3nt: TGTGCCAGCAGCCAGGGACAGGGGTGGCACTATGGCTACACCTTC
j_gene: TRBJ2-1; v_gene: TRBV29-1; abundance: few; d_gene: NA; CDR3aa: CSVQTGKQFF; CDR3nt: TGCAGCGTTCAAACAGGGAAGCAGTTCTTC
j_gene: TRBJ1-5; v_gene: TRBV19; abundance: once; d_gene: NA; CDR3aa: CASSIKGVGGLQGPQHF; CDR3nt: TGTGCCAGTAGTATAAAGGGGGTCGGGGGTCTCCAGGGGCCCCAGCATTTT
j_gene: TRBJ1-4; v_gene: TRBV9; abundance: NA; d_gene: NA; CDR3aa: CASSETPEGEKLFF; CDR3nt: TGTGCCAGCAGCGAAACCCCCGAAGGGGAAAAACTGTTTTTT
j_gene: TRBJ1-3; v_gene: TRBV9; abundance: once; d_gene: NA; CDR3aa: CASSATSGGQDLGNTIYF; CDR3nt: TGTGCCAGCAGCGCAACCTCCGGAGGGCAGGACCTCGGAAACACCATATATTTT
j_gene: TRBJ2-1; v_gene: TRBV5-6; abundance: once; d_gene: NA; CDR3aa: CASSLGGMSSYNEQFF; CDR3nt: TGTGCCAGCAGCTTGGGAGGAATGAGCTCCTACAATGAGCAGTTCTTC
j_gene: TRBJ2-1; v_gene: TRBV7-7; abundance: NA; d_gene: NA; CDR3aa: CASSPQRSSYNEQFF; CDR3nt: TGTGCTAGCAGTCCACAGCGGAGCTCCTACAATGAGCAGTTCTTC
j_gene: TRBJ2-1; v_gene: TRBV5-6; abundance: NA; d_gene: TRBD2; CDR3aa: CASSLVGGVGYNEQFF; CDR3nt: TGTGCCAGCAGCTTGGTGGGAGGGGTGGGCTACAATGAGCAGTTCTTC
j_gene: TRBJ1-6; v_gene: TRBV19; abundance: NA; d_gene: NA; CDR3aa: CASSIRSPGFDHSPLHF; CDR3nt: TGTGCCAGTAGTATTCGTTCACCTGGTTTTGACCATTCACCCCTCCACTTT
j_gene: TRBJ1-1; v_gene: TRBV7-9; abundance: NA; d_gene: NA; CDR3aa: CASSPTGTNTEAFF; CDR3nt: TGTGCCAGCAGCCCAACAGGGACGAACACTGAAGCTTTCTTT
j_gene: TRBJ1-1; v_gene: TRBV6-1; abundance: NA; d_gene: NA; CDR3aa: CASRQFMNTEAFF; CDR3nt: TGTGCCAGCAGACAGTTTATGAACACTGAAGCTTTCTTT
j_gene: TRBJ2-3; v_gene: TRBV5-4; abundance: few; d_gene: NA; CDR3aa: CASNSGGSTDTQYF; CDR3nt: TGTGCCAGCAACAGCGGAGGTAGCACAGATACGCAGTATTTT
j_gene: TRBJ2-1; v_gene: TRBV19; abundance: once; d_gene: NA; CDR3aa: CASSIPVGEQFF; CDR3nt: TGTGCCAGTAGTATCCCCGTCGGTGAGCAGTTCTTC
j_gene: TRBJ1-5; v_gene: TRBV19; abundance: NA; d_gene: NA; CDR3aa: CASSIDEGWGNQPQHF; CDR3nt: TGTGCCAGTAGTATAGATGAGGGATGGGGCAATCAGCCCCAGCATTTT
j_gene: TRBJ2-7; v_gene: TRBV11-2; abundance: NA; d_gene: NA; CDR3aa: CASSRAASSYEQYF; CDR3nt: TGTGCCAGCAGCCGAGCGGCAAGCTCCTACGAGCAGTACTTC
j_gene: TRBJ1-2; v_gene: TRBV30; abundance: NA; d_gene: NA; CDR3aa: CAWTSGSYGYTF; CDR3nt: TGTGCCTGGACCTCCGGAAGTTATGGCTACACCTTC
j_gene: TRBJ2-5; v_gene: TRBV18; abundance: NA; d_gene: NA; CDR3aa: CASSPRTAWETQYF; CDR3nt: TGTGCCAGCTCACCACGTACAGCGTGGGAGACCCAGTACTTC
j_gene: TRBJ1-2; v_gene: TRBV5-1; abundance: NA; d_gene: NA; CDR3aa: CASSRDSVTGGGYTF; CDR3nt: TGCGCCAGCAGCAGAGATTCAGTGACTGGGGGAGGCTACACCTTC
j_gene: TRBJ2-5; v_gene: TRBV7-9; abundance: NA; d_gene: NA; CDR3aa: CASSLGGGGETQYF; CDR3nt: TGTGCCAGCAGCTTAGGCGGAGGCGGAGAGACCCAGTACTTC
j_gene: TRBJ2-5; v_gene: TRBV19; abundance: NA; d_gene: TRBD2; CDR3aa: CASSIGRATKETQYF; CDR3nt: TGTGCCAGTAGTATTGGGAGGGCCACCAAAGAGACCCAGTACTTC
j_gene: TRBJ1-3; v_gene: TRBV11-2; abundance: NA; d_gene: NA; CDR3aa: CASSRDNGLNTIYF; CDR3nt: TGTGCCAGCAGCAGGGACAATGGTCTGAACACCATATATTTT
j_gene: TRBJ2-2; v_gene: TRBV9; abundance: NA; d_gene: NA; CDR3aa: CASSVAPGSNTGELFF; CDR3nt: TGTGCCAGCAGCGTAGCGCCAGGCTCGAACACCGGGGAGCTGTTTTTT
j_gene: TRBJ2-7; v_gene: TRBV28; abundance: few; d_gene: NA; CDR3aa: CASSRIYEQYF; CDR3nt: TGTGCCAGCAGTCGGATCTACGAGCAGTACTTC
j_gene: TRBJ2-2; v_gene: TRBV19; abundance: NA; d_gene: NA; CDR3aa: CASSILDITGELFF; CDR3nt: TGTGCCAGTAGTATACTTGATATTACCGGGGAGCTGTTTTTT
j_gene: TRBJ1-1; v_gene: TRBV4-2; abundance: many; d_gene: NA; CDR3aa: CASSQEPGRQNTEAFF; CDR3nt: TGTGCCAGCAGCCAAGAGCCGGGACGGCAGAACACTGAAGCTTTCTTT
j_gene: TRBJ2-5; v_gene: TRBV6-5; abundance: few; d_gene: NA; CDR3aa: CASTGHLETQYF; CDR3nt: TGTGCCAGCACCGGTCATTTGGAGACCCAGTACTTC
j_gene: TRBJ2-3; v_gene: TRBV25-1; abundance: NA; d_gene: NA; CDR3aa: CASSEYAGSTDTQYF; CDR3nt: TGTGCCAGCAGTGAATATGCGGGGAGCACAGATACGCAGTATTTT
j_gene: TRBJ1-5; v_gene: TRBV28; abundance: NA; d_gene: TRBD1; CDR3aa: CASSSFPGQERSNQPQHF; CDR3nt: TGTGCCAGCAGTTCCTTCCCGGGACAGGAGAGGAGCAATCAGCCCCAGCATTTT
j_gene: TRBJ2-1; v_gene: TRBV5-6; abundance: NA; d_gene: NA; CDR3aa: CASSPSTGNEQFF; CDR3nt: TGTGCCAGCAGCCCAAGCACAGGGAATGAGCAGTTCTTC
j_gene: TRBJ1-1; v_gene: TRBV29-1; abundance: few; d_gene: NA; CDR3aa: CTANGLQGSEAFF; CDR3nt: TGCACCGCCAACGGACTGCAGGGTTCTGAAGCTTTCTTT
j_gene: TRBJ1-1; v_gene: TRBV6-1; abundance: NA; d_gene: NA; CDR3aa: CASSNPQGEAFF; CDR3nt: TGTGCCAGCAGTAATCCCCAGGGGGAAGCTTTCTTT
j_gene: TRBJ1-4; v_gene: TRBV4-1; abundance: NA; d_gene: NA; CDR3aa: CASSQDFGGLREKLFF; CDR3nt: TGCGCCAGCAGCCAAGATTTCGGGGGTTTGCGTGAAAAACTGTTTTTT
j_gene: TRBJ1-5; v_gene: TRBV6-1; abundance: NA; d_gene: NA; CDR3aa: CASRGQGPNQPQHF; CDR3nt: TGTGCCAGCAGGGGGCAGGGGCCTAATCAGCCCCAGCATTTT
j_gene: TRBJ2-7; v_gene: TRBV10-3; abundance: once; d_gene: TRBD1; CDR3aa: CAISEPGLGQGGYEQYF; CDR3nt: TGTGCCATCAGTGAGCCCGGGCTTGGACAGGGGGGGTACGAGCAGTACTTC
j_gene: TRBJ1-5; v_gene: TRBV18; abundance: NA; d_gene: NA; CDR3aa: CASSPGQLSNQPQHF; CDR3nt: TGTGCCAGCTCACCGGGCCAGCTGTCTAATCAGCCCCAGCATTTT
j_gene: TRBJ2-3; v_gene: TRBV28; abundance: NA; d_gene: NA; CDR3aa: CASSPRDTLLDTQYF; CDR3nt: TGTGCCAGCAGTCCAAGGGACACACTTTTAGATACGCAGTATTTT
j_gene: TRBJ2-2; v_gene: TRBV6-5; abundance: few; d_gene: TRBD1; CDR3aa: CASSRDRVTGELFF; CDR3nt: TGTGCCAGCAGCCGGGACAGGGTTACCGGGGAGCTGTTTTTT
j_gene: TRBJ2-5; v_gene: TRBV4-3; abundance: NA; d_gene: TRBD1; CDR3aa: CASSRPQGASLLKYQETQYF; CDR3nt: TGCGCCAGCAGCCGACCACAGGGGGCTAGCCTACTAAAATACCAAGAGACCCAGTACTTC
j_gene: TRBJ2-6; v_gene: TRBV6-5; abundance: NA; d_gene: NA; CDR3aa: CASRPRANVLTF; CDR3nt: TGTGCCAGCAGGCCCAGGGCCAACGTCCTGACTTTC
j_gene: TRBJ2-5; v_gene: TRBV10-2; abundance: few; d_gene: TRBD2; CDR3aa: CASSDPGGGGRETQYF; CDR3nt: TGCGCCAGCAGTGACCCGGGGGGGGGTGGACGAGAGACCCAGTACTTC
j_gene: TRBJ2-2; v_gene: TRBV4-3; abundance: NA; d_gene: NA; CDR3aa: CASSQGQENTGELFF; CDR3nt: TGCGCCAGCAGCCAAGGGCAGGAGAACACCGGGGAGCTGTTTTTT
j_gene: TRBJ2-7; v_gene: TRBV30; abundance: NA; d_gene: TRBD1; CDR3aa: CAGQGASYEQYF; CDR3nt: TGTGCCGGCCAGGGGGCCTCCTACGAGCAGTACTTC
j_gene: TRBJ1-5; v_gene: TRBV30; abundance: NA; d_gene: NA; CDR3aa: CAWSNMGPISNQPQHF; CDR3nt: TGTGCCTGGAGTAACATGGGACCCATTAGCAATCAGCCCCAGCATTTT
j_gene: TRBJ1-4; v_gene: TRBV7-9; abundance: NA; d_gene: NA; CDR3aa: CASSLDTEEKLFF; CDR3nt: TGTGCCAGCAGCTTAGACACTGAGGAAAAACTGTTTTTT